The 27 T cell receptor beta chains presented below share a single source sample, sequenced in a study of blood T cell repertoires in COVID-19. Measured with immunoSEQ multiplex PCR; TCRdb has only the in-frame clones, and not every one. Of approximately 230,000 clones in the sample, around 82% are singletons; the top ten hold about 5.3%. The sample was peripheral blood. All receptors derive from a woman over 75 with active or convalescent COVID-19.

The V and J genes are TRBV2 and TRBJ2-7; TRBD2 matches at 8 bases. Germline lookup yields CDR1 SNHLY and CDR2 FYNNEI. The V segment lost 1 base and the J segment 3 bases; nucleotides outside the gene matches: 2. This CDR3 contains 14 residues. CDR3 amino acids: CASSEGRGDYEQYF. For the CDR3, the DNA is TGTGCCAGCAGTGAAGGGCGGGGGGACTACGAGCAGTACTTC.

Note on this clone: Other DNA sequences of this sample code for an identical CDR3. V is TRBV24-1 and J is TRBJ2-3; 7 bases are shared with TRBD2. V trimming: 5 bases; J trimming: 4 bases; junction bases outside the gene matches: 2. CDR1 is KGHDR, CDR2 SFDVKD, per germline. The length of the CDR3 is 13 residues. CDR3 residues: CATSVAGADTQYF. The CDR3 nucleotides are TGTGCCACCAGTGTGGCGGGGGCAGATACGCAGTATTTT.

The rearrangement uses TRBV19 and TRBJ2-7; TRBD2 agrees at 12 bases. CDR1 is LNHDA, CDR2 SQIVND, per germline (reference sequence). The CDR3 contains 15 residues. V was clipped by 3 bases and J by 3 bases; unmatched bases: 3. The CDR3 loop is CASSMTSGSLYEQYF. The CDR3 coding sequence is TGTGCCAGTAGTATGACTAGCGGGAGCCTCTACGAGCAGTACTTC.

The chain couples TRBV6-1 to TRBJ2-3; no clear D. V shed 2 bases and J shed 0 bases, with 6 bases lying between them. Germline loops: CDR1 MNHNS, CDR2 SASEGT. The CDR3 is made up of 14 amino acids. DNA of the CDR3: TGTGCCAGCAGTGAACAGTCGAGCACAGATACGCAGTATTTT. It encodes CASSEQSSTDTQYF.

The chain couples TRBV14 to TRBJ2-5; D gene uncertain. CDR3 length: 13 amino acids. Trimming shortened V by 1 base and J by 8 bases, and 11 bases separated the two germline ends. Germline CDR1 is SGHDN and CDR2 is FVKESK. The CDR3 DNA reads as TGTGCCAGCAGCCAAGCCCCTGGTGGCACCCAGTACTTC. Protein product: CASSQAPGGTQYF.

The chain couples TRBV7-8 to TRBJ2-7; perhaps TRBD2 as D (6 bases). This CDR3 is built from 15 residues. Germline V CDR1 and CDR2: SGHVS, FQNEAQ. Deletions cut 5 bases from V and 3 bases from J, with 17 bases between. The CDR3 loop is CASSTRTPRDYEQYF. DNA for the CDR3: TGTGCCAGCAGCACTCGGACACCGCGGGACTACGAGCAGTACTTC.

The rearrangement joins TRBV25-1 to TRBJ1-2; the D gene is possibly TRBD1 (6 bases). V dropped 6 bases and J dropped 4 bases, with 12 bases sitting between them. The CDR3 spans 13 residues. Germline V gene sequence: CDR1 MGHDK, CDR2 SYGVNS. The CDR3 sequence is CASSWGLGYGYTF. In nucleotides, the CDR3 is TGTGCCAGCAGCTGGGGGCTCGGCTATGGCTACACCTTC.

The chain joins TRBV27 to TRBJ2-3; no clear D. V lost 2 bases and J lost 3, with 6 bases in between. CDR1 MNHEY and CDR2 SMNVEV come from the germline V gene (reference sequence). This CDR3 contains 13 residues. CDR3 protein: CASSLLETDTQYF. DNA for the CDR3: TGTGCCAGCAGTTTACTCGAGACAGATACGCAGTATTTT.

The rearrangement links TRBV2 to TRBJ1-3; 8 nucleotides line up with TRBD1. Unmatched junction bases numbered 4, after V lost 6 bases and J lost 3 bases. CDR3 length: 14 amino acids. Germline CDR1 and CDR2: SNHLY and FYNNEI. CDR3 in DNA: TGTGCCAGCAGGGACAGGGCTATTGGAAACACCATATATTTT. Encoded protein: CASRDRAIGNTIYF.

The chain couples TRBV28 to TRBJ1-3; TRBD1 might be the D (6 bases). Per the germline V gene, CDR1 is MDHEN and CDR2 is SYDVKM. This CDR3 is built from 13 residues. The V and J ends lost 5 bases and 8 bases respectively, with 13 bases between them. The CDR3 DNA reads as TGTGCCAGCAGTGAGACAGGTAGAGACACCATATATTTT. Its translation: CASSETGRDTIYF.

The chain has TRBV19 and TRBJ1-5; D ambiguous. CDR1 is LNHDA, CDR2 SQIVND, per germline (reference sequence). CDR3 length: 12 amino acids. The V end lost 3 bases, the J end lost 9 bases, and 9 bases lay between the germline ends. The CDR3 sequence: CASSMRAAPQHF. The CDR3 DNA is TGTGCCAGTAGTATGAGGGCCGCGCCCCAGCATTTT.

The chain carries TRBV5-3 and TRBJ2-1; TRBD2 is a possible D gene (6 bases). TRBV5-3 is filed as an ORF, its function uncertain. The ends were cut back, 0 bases at V and 0 bases at J, with 25 bases in the middle. The CDR3 extends over 21 amino acids. The CDR3 sequence is CARSLGTFLGGWRGSYNEQFF. CDR3 sequence (DNA): TGTGCCAGAAGCTTGGGTACGTTTTTGGGCGGATGGCGGGGCTCCTACAATGAGCAGTTCTTC.

This clone was found a few times. V gene TRBV11-2 combines with J gene TRBJ2-3; 9 bases map to TRBD1. The J segment lost 3 bases and the V segment lost 5 bases, leaving 12 bases of the junction unmatched. Germline assignment: CDR1 SGHAT and CDR2 FQNNGV. CDR3 length: 17 residues. The chain's CDR3 is CASSRHGTGYSTDTQYF. CDR3 DNA: TGTGCCAGCAGCAGACACGGGACAGGGTATAGTACAGATACGCAGTATTTT.

The chain employs TRBV28 and TRBJ1-2, with D possibly matching TRBD1 (5 bases). With 7 bases removed from V and 3 bases from J, the gap between germline ends came to 15 bases. This CDR3 has 14 amino acids. Germline CDR1 MDHEN, CDR2 SYDVKM. The CDR3 here is CASTMGGWDYGYTF. In DNA form, the CDR3 reads TGTGCCAGCACCATGGGGGGGTGGGACTATGGCTACACCTTC.

The chain has TRBV21-1 and TRBJ2-3; the DNA was not used to check the table's D call, TRBD2. TRBV21-1 is described as a pseudogene. CDR3 length: 16 amino acids. The CDR3 sequence is CASSPVGGPPPDTQYF. CDR3 nucleotides: TGTGCCAGCAGCCCGGTGGGGGGGCCCCCCCCAGATACGCAGTATTTT.

This chain joins TRBV24-1 and TRBJ1-2, with a possible D match to TRBD1 (6 bases). The V gene's germline CDR1 is KGHDR and CDR2 SFDVKD. V was cut by 4 bases and J by 8 bases, with 16 bases left in between. This CDR3 spans 14 amino acids. The CDR3 bases are TGTGCCACCAGTGACCCAGGGGCCTTTGGGGGCTACACCTTC. It translates to CATSDPGAFGGYTF.

The chain recombines TRBV9 with TRBJ1-1; no reliable D call. Germline V gives CDR1 SGDLS, CDR2 YYNGEE. Trimming pared 0 bases from V and 1 base from J, leaving 7 bases between. This CDR3 contains 14 residues. The CDR3 bases are TGTGCCAGCAGCGTAGATTCAGGGAACACTGAAGCTTTCTTT. Translated: CASSVDSGNTEAFF.

The genes are TRBV21-1 and TRBJ1-1; the listed D gene, TRBD1, was not tested against the DNA. TRBV21-1 represents a pseudogene. The CDR3 sequence is 17 residues long. The CDR3 here is CASSFTGTGVMNTEAFF. The DNA of the CDR3 is TGTGCCAGCAGCTTCACCGGGACAGGGGTAATGAACACTGAAGCTTTCTTT.

The CDR3 DNA follows: TGTGCCAGTAGAGGTCTAGCGGGAGGGAAAGGTAGAGATACGCAGTATTTT. Amino acids: CASRGLAGGKGRDTQYF. V gene TRBV19 combines with J gene TRBJ2-3, with TRBD2 matching 12 bases. Per germline, CDR1 LNHDA and CDR2 SQIVND (reference sequence). The V segment lost 6 bases and the J segment 5 bases; nucleotides outside the gene matches: 12. CDR3 length equals 17 residues.

The V gene is TRBV4-2, the J gene TRBJ2-3, with 10 bases that match TRBD2. The J segment lost 6 bases and the V segment lost 0 bases, leaving 6 bases of the junction unmatched. From germline, CDR1 is LGHNA and CDR2 YNFKEQ. There are 16 residues in the CDR3. The CDR3 is CASSQEAGGPGDTQYF. The CDR3 region has the DNA TGTGCCAGCAGCCAAGAAGCGGGGGGGCCAGGGGATACGCAGTATTTT.

This clone was counted only a few times. The chain is built from TRBV27 and TRBJ2-1, with 7 bases lining up with TRBD1. CDR3 length: 10 amino acids. Germline assignment: CDR1 MNHEY and CDR2 SMNVEV (reference sequence). The J segment lost 15 bases and the V segment lost 7 bases, leaving 6 bases of the junction unmatched. The CDR3 sequence: CASIRDSRFF. In DNA form, the CDR3 reads TGTGCCAGCATTCGGGACAGTCGGTTCTTC.

The J gene is TRBJ2-2, the V gene TRBV12-3 or TRBV12-4; tentative D call: TRBD2 (6 bases). This CDR3 is built from 12 residues. With 2 bases removed from V and 13 bases from J, the gap between germline ends came to 11 bases. The CDR3 is CASSLYGGGLFF. CDR3 DNA: TGTGCCAGCAGTTTATACGGGGGAGGGCTGTTTTTT.

The genes are TRBV5-1 and TRBJ2-7; D perhaps matches TRBD2 (6 bases). This CDR3 is 14 amino acids long. V dropped 0 bases and J dropped 2 bases, with 9 bases sitting between them. The germline V gene has CDR1 SGHRS and CDR2 YFSETQ. The CDR3 region is CASSLGLGPYEQYF. The CDR3 coding sequence is TGCGCCAGCAGCTTGGGACTAGGCCCCTACGAGCAGTACTTC.

CDR3 sequence: CASSVLASGTVEQFF. The CDR3 coding sequence is TGTGCCAGCAGCGTTTTGGCTAGCGGGACTGTTGAGCAGTTCTTC. This chain links TRBV9 with TRBJ2-1, with TRBD2 matching over 9 bases. The V gene end was trimmed by 2 bases and the J gene end by 9 bases; junction bases not matched to a gene: 9. The CDR3 extends over 15 amino acids. The germline V gene has CDR1 SGDLS and CDR2 YYNGEE.

The chain combines TRBV20-1 with TRBJ2-1, with 8 bases that match TRBD1. CDR1 and CDR2 from the germline V gene are DFQATT and SNEGSKA (reference sequence). J lost 7 bases, V lost 6 bases, and 2 bases had no gene match. This CDR3 region has 11 residues. The CDR3, as DNA: TGCAGTGCCACAGGGGGGAATGAGCAGTTCTTC. Protein product: CSATGGNEQFF.

The rearrangement links TRBV2 to TRBJ2-1; tentatively, D is TRBD1 (6 bases). Germline values: CDR1 SNHLY, CDR2 FYNNEI. The length of the CDR3 is 13 residues. The V and J ends lost 9 bases and 4 bases respectively, with 13 bases between them. CDR3 DNA sequence: TGTGCCAGAAATCGGACAGTGTACAATGAGCAGTTCTTC. Translating it yields CARNRTVYNEQFF.

The V call is TRBV12-3 or TRBV12-4, the J call TRBJ1-6, with no clear D. V lost 6 bases and J lost 7, with 10 bases in between. This CDR3 spans 13 amino acids. CDR3 in DNA: TGTGCCAGCAGAGAAAGCGGAAATTCACCCCTCCACTTT. This translates into CASRESGNSPLHF.